This TCR beta chain comes out of a study of chronic HIV infection and antiretroviral therapy. This clonotype has only a few counts. With V trimmed by 3 bases and J by 8 bases, 10 bases remained unmatched. This CDR3 comprises 15 residues. Germline V lookup: CDR1 SQVTM, CDR2 ANQGSEA. One entry per CDR3 protein, called by TCRdb with MiXCR from the 5' RACE reads. This repertoire shows around 30,000 distinct CDR3 sequences, 7% to 10% found once; its top ten account for under 3%. The sample comprised peripheral blood. This receptor was taken from an adult who had HIV and had not received antiretroviral therapy, or was an uninfected healthy control (not recorded which). V usage is TRBV29-1 and J usage is TRBJ2-2, with TRBD1 matching over 9 bases. The CDR3 DNA reads as TGCAGCGTTGACGAAGAGACAGGGGGGGAAGGGGAGCTGTTTTTT. This codes for CSVDEETGGEGELFF.